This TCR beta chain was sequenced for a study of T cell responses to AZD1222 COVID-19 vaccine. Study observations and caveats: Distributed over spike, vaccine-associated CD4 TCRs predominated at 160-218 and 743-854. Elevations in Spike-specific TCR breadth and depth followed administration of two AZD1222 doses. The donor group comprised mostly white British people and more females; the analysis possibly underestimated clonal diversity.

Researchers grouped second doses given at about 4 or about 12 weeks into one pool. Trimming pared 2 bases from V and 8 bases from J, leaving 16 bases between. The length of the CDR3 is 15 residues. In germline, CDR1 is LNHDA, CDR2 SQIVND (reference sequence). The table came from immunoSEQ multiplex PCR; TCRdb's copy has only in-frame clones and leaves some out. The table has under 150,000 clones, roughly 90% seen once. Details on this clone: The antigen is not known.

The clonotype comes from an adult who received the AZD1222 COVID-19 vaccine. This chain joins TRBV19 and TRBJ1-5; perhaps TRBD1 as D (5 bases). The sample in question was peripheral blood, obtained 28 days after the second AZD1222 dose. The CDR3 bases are TGTGCCAGTAGTATATCGCCGGTCCCCAGGGAGCCCCAGCATTTT. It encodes CASSISPVPREPQHF.